Presented here are 31 T cell receptor beta chains from one specimen sequenced in a study of blood T cell repertoires in COVID-19. Method: immunoSEQ multiplex PCR; TCRdb's copy keeps in-frame clones and lacks some. Here the sample spans some 250,000 clones, approximately 86% being singletons. Sequencing was done on a sample of peripheral blood. The receptors derive from a woman in her 70s with active or convalescent COVID-19.

The chain uses TRBV5-6 and TRBJ2-1; D might be TRBD2 (5 bases). The CDR3 spans 14 residues. CDR1 is SGHDT and CDR2 is YYEEEE in the germline V gene. Trimming took 6 bases from V and 4 from J, leaving 14 bases between them. The CDR3 loop is CASTPRGSYNEQFF. CDR3 in DNA: TGTGCCAGCACCCCGCGAGGGAGTTACAATGAGCAGTTCTTC.

V and J are TRBV10-3 and TRBJ1-2, with D unclear. Per germline, CDR1 ENHRY and CDR2 SYGVKD. The CDR3 contains 14 residues. V lost 0 bases and J 5 bases, leaving 10 bases between the germline ends. In nucleotides, the CDR3 is TGTGCCATCAGTGAGTCGGAGAGTGGATATGGCTACACCTTC. It codes for CAISESESGYGYTF.

The V and J genes are TRBV5-4 and TRBJ2-2; 9 bases are shared with TRBD1. V shed 0 bases, J shed 5 bases, and the junction held 8 bases outside the gene matches. The CDR3 contains 17 residues. Germline loops: CDR1 SGHNT, CDR2 YYREEE (reference sequence). The CDR3: CASSLANNRGPTGELFF. DNA of the CDR3: TGTGCCAGCAGCTTGGCAAACAACAGGGGGCCTACCGGGGAGCTGTTTTTT.

This rearrangement joins TRBV5-4 to TRBJ1-4; TRBD1 matches at 9 bases. The CDR3 has 16 residues. Germline lookup yields CDR1 SGHNT and CDR2 YYREEE (reference sequence). V lost 4 bases to trimming and J lost 13 bases; unmatched junction nucleotides: 17. This chain's CDR3 is CASSPSRQGGPDGLFF. In DNA form, the CDR3 reads TGTGCCAGCAGCCCATCCCGACAGGGGGGTCCTGATGGACTGTTTTTT.

The genes are TRBV5-1 and TRBJ2-5; TRBD2 aligns across 7 bases. Germline trimming cut 4 bases from V and 4 bases from J; bases unmatched to any gene: 13. This CDR3 contains 16 residues. Per the germline V gene, CDR1 is SGHRS and CDR2 is YFSETQ. The CDR3 DNA follows: TGCGCCAGCAGCCCCTTGGGCGGGGGATCCGGAGAGACCCAGTACTTC. As protein: CASSPLGGGSGETQYF.

The chain recombines TRBV10-2 with TRBJ2-3, with a possible D match to TRBD1 (5 bases). Deletions cut 0 bases from V and 2 bases from J, with 12 bases between. The CDR3 has 16 amino acids. Germline V lookup: CDR1 WSHSY, CDR2 SAAADI. The CDR3 region has the DNA TGCGCCAGCAGTGAGTCGAAGGGGCTCTACACAGATACGCAGTATTTT. Encoded protein: CASSESKGLYTDTQYF.

The V gene is TRBV11-2, the J gene TRBJ1-6, with D hard to call. This CDR3 is built from 15 residues. Trimming removed 3 bases from V and 0 bases from J, with 6 bases in between. CDR1 is SGHAT and CDR2 is FQNNGV in the germline V gene. This CDR3 is CASSLPGSYNSPLHF. In nucleotides, the CDR3 is TGTGCCAGCAGCTTGCCGGGCTCCTATAATTCACCCCTCCACTTT.

Points on this clone: This sample also contains other DNA sequences that code for the same CDR3. The chain joins TRBV25-1 to TRBJ1-2; the D gene is possibly TRBD1 (6 bases). This CDR3 spans 11 amino acids. The germline V gene encodes CDR1 MGHDK and CDR2 SYGVNS. CDR3 nucleotide sequence: TGTGCTTCGGGCAGGGGCTATGGCTACACCTTC. Translated: CASGRGYGYTF.

The rearrangement joins TRBV19 to TRBJ1-4; D perhaps matches TRBD1 (6 bases). Trimming shortened V by 5 bases and J by 0 bases, and 13 bases separated the two germline ends. The CDR3 runs to 16 residues. From germline, CDR1 is LNHDA and CDR2 SQIVND (reference sequence). This CDR3 reads CASSASGASTNEKLFF. The DNA for the CDR3 is TGTGCCAGTAGTGCCTCAGGGGCCTCAACTAATGAAAAACTGTTTTTT.

The gene calls are TRBV29-1 and TRBJ2-1; D unclear. With 4 bases removed from V and 2 bases from J, the gap between germline ends came to 12 bases. Germline assignment: CDR1 SQVTM and CDR2 ANQGSEA. CDR3 length: 14 residues. CDR3 bases: TGCAGCGTTGTAACGACTTTGGCCTACAATGAGCAGTTCTTC. Translated, it gives CSVVTTLAYNEQFF.

V usage is TRBV19 and J usage is TRBJ1-5; 8 nucleotides align to TRBD1. The V gene's germline CDR1 is LNHDA and CDR2 SQIVND (reference sequence). The trim removed 7 bases at V and 4 bases at J, leaving 6 bases unmatched. The CDR3 is 14 amino acids. The CDR3 nucleotides are TGTGCCAGTATGACCACAGGGGGAAATCAGCCCCAGCATTTT. It encodes CASMTTGGNQPQHF.

This clone was seen repeatedly, ten times or more. Other DNA sequences in this sample translate to the same CDR3. The chain is built from TRBV29-1 and TRBJ2-7; possible D gene TRBD1, 6 bases. Germline V gene lookup returns CDR1 SQVTM and CDR2 ANQGSEA. There are 11 residues in the CDR3. V lost 6 bases to trimming and J lost 2 bases, with 8 bases between them. The CDR3 DNA is TGCAGCGTAGGACAGACCTACGAGCAGTACTTC. This gives the protein CSVGQTYEQYF.

The gene calls are TRBV12-5 and TRBJ2-7; D may be TRBD2 (6 bases). CDR1 is LGHNT, CDR2 FRNRAP, per germline. This CDR3 contains 13 residues. Trimming pared 5 bases from V and 0 bases from J, leaving 8 bases between. CDR3 DNA sequence: TGTGCTAGTGGTCGGGGGACCTCCTACGAGCAGTACTTC. Amino acid sequence: CASGRGTSYEQYF.

The V call is TRBV6-5, the J call TRBJ2-7; D is perhaps TRBD2 (6 bases). Germline assignment: CDR1 MNHEY and CDR2 SVGAGI. This CDR3 has 14 amino acids. Trimming pared 7 bases from V and 4 bases from J, leaving 17 bases between. The CDR3 DNA is TGTGCCAGCATCGGAGGGGCAGAGTCTTACGAGCAGTACTTC. It translates to CASIGGAESYEQYF.

This clone has just one count. The chain carries TRBV14 and TRBJ1-2, with TRBD1 identical over 9 bases. The V segment lost 4 bases and the J segment 4 bases; nucleotides outside the gene matches: 4. The CDR3 sequence is 14 residues long. Looked up from germline, CDR1 is SGHDN and CDR2 is FVKESK. The CDR3 DNA reads as TGTGCCAGCAGCCTGGGACAGGGAATCTATGGCTACACCTTC. It codes for CASSLGQGIYGYTF. The full variable domain, its missing parts supplied by reference TRBV14 and TRBJ1-2, is EAGVTQFPSHSVIEKGQTVTLRCDPISGHDNLYWYRRVMGKEIKFLLHFVKESKQDESGMPNNRFLAERTGGTYSTLKVQPAELEDSGVYFCASSLGQGIYGYTFGSGTRLTVV.

V is TRBV14 and J is TRBJ2-1, with D possibly matching TRBD2 (6 bases). The germline V gene encodes CDR1 SGHDN and CDR2 FVKESK. The CDR3 is made up of 12 amino acids. Trimming shortened V by 8 bases and J by 5 bases, and 10 bases separated the two germline ends. The CDR3 loop is CASGGWNNEQFF. Here the CDR3 DNA reads TGTGCCAGCGGGGGGTGGAACAATGAGCAGTTCTTC. The variable domain in full, completed from reference TRBV14 and TRBJ2-1, reads EAGVTQFPSHSVIEKGQTVTLRCDPISGHDNLYWYRRVMGKEIKFLLHFVKESKQDESGMPNNRFLAERTGGTYSTLKVQPAELEDSGVYFCASGGWNNEQFFGPGTRLTVL.

The chain has TRBV19 and TRBJ1-6, with D possibly TRBD1 on 6 matching bases. Germline CDR1 reads LNHDA; CDR2 reads SQIVND (reference sequence). This CDR3 comprises 15 residues. Between the trimmed V and J ends, which lost 6 bases and 10 bases, there was a span of 19 bases. The CDR3 DNA sequence: TGTGCCAGTAGCCCCGAGACAGGCAGGGGCTCACCCCTCCACTTT. As protein: CASSPETGRGSPLHF.

The chain's CDR3 is CASSPLPGVGSPLHF. The CDR3 bases are TGTGCCAGCAGTCCTCTCCCAGGGGTGGGTTCACCCCTCCACTTT. V is TRBV27 and J is TRBJ1-6, with D tentatively TRBD1 (6 bases). Trimming took off 5 bases at V and 9 bases at J, with 17 bases between the two ends. Germline V gene sequence: CDR1 MNHEY, CDR2 SMNVEV (reference sequence). This CDR3 spans 15 amino acids.

This clone appeared a few times. The chain recombines TRBV11-2 with TRBJ1-1; D is unclear. The V end lost 5 bases, the J end lost 0 bases, and 4 bases lay between the germline ends. The germline V gene has CDR1 SGHAT and CDR2 FQNNGV. This CDR3 is 12 amino acids long. CDR3 loop: CASSPVNTEAFF. The DNA for the CDR3 is TGTGCCAGCAGCCCGGTGAACACTGAAGCTTTCTTT.

The V call is TRBV28, the J call TRBJ2-2; TRBD2 matches at 7 bases. V shed 8 bases and J 7 bases; nucleotides not matched to a gene: 7. Germline CDR1 MDHEN, CDR2 SYDVKM. CDR3 length equals 13 residues. This CDR3 reads CASRGEGSGELFF. For the CDR3, the DNA is TGTGCCAGCCGAGGGGAGGGAAGCGGGGAGCTGTTTTTT.

The genes are TRBV18 and TRBJ1-2; D is perhaps TRBD1 (5 bases). The CDR3 has 13 amino acids. Looked up from germline, CDR1 is KGHSH and CDR2 is LQKENI. Trimming cost V 6 bases and J 4 bases, with 12 bases left between them. CDR3 sequence: CASSLKDSYGYTF. Here the CDR3 DNA reads TGTGCCAGCTCCCTAAAAGACAGCTATGGCTACACCTTC.

The rearrangement uses TRBV19 and TRBJ1-1, with TRBD1 identical over 7 bases. The CDR3 is made up of 16 amino acids. Per germline, CDR1 LNHDA and CDR2 SQIVND (reference sequence). V lost 4 bases, J lost 0 bases, and 8 bases stayed unmatched. The CDR3 loop is CASSTRQGVVNTEAFF. CDR3 sequence (DNA): TGTGCCAGTAGTACTAGACAGGGTGTGGTGAACACTGAAGCTTTCTTT. The variable domain in full, with the rest retrieved from reference TRBV19 and TRBJ1-1, is DGGITQSPKYLFRKEGQNVTLSCEQNLNHDAMYWYRQDPGQGLRLIYYSQIVNDFQKGDIAEGYSVSREKKESFPLTVTSAQKNPTAFYLCASSTRQGVVNTEAFFGQGTRLTVV.

As to this clone: Other nucleotide sequences in the sample specify the same CDR3. The V call is TRBV18, the J call TRBJ1-5, with TRBD1 identical over 7 bases. Germline V gene data show CDR1 as KGHSH and CDR2 as LQKENI. With V trimmed by 6 bases and J by 4 bases, 9 bases remained unmatched. The CDR3 length is 15 residues. The CDR3 DNA follows: TGTGCCAGCTCTCCGGGACAGCAACCTAATCAGCCCCAGCATTTT. Residues: CASSPGQQPNQPQHF.

This clone has only a few counts. Additional DNA sequences in this sample encode the identical CDR3. This rearrangement joins TRBV3-1 (or the pseudogene TRBV3-2) to TRBJ1-5, with 7 bases lining up with TRBD1. J gave up 1 base and V 1 base, and 1 base lay outside the gene matches. The germline V gene has CDR1 LGHDT and CDR2 YNNKEL (reference sequence). The CDR3 totals 15 residues. The CDR3: CASSQGTGSNQPQHF. The DNA of the CDR3 is TGTGCCAGCAGCCAAGGGACAGGCAGCAATCAGCCCCAGCATTTT.

V gene TRBV3-1 (or the pseudogene TRBV3-2) combines with J gene TRBJ1-2, with a tentative D call TRBD1 (6 bases). Trimming removed 2 bases at V and 7 bases at J, with 8 bases between. The CDR3 is 12 amino acids. CDR1 LGHDT and CDR2 YNNKEL come from the germline V gene (reference sequence). The CDR3 coding sequence is TGTGCCAGCAGCCAAACAGGGTTTGGCTACACCTTC. It is translated as CASSQTGFGYTF.

The CDR3 DNA sequence: TGTGCCAGCAGCCATGACTCTTATTATGGCTACACCTTC. Translating gives CASSHDSYYGYTF. The chain couples TRBV14 to TRBJ1-2; D unclear. V was pared by 3 bases and J by 5 bases, with 10 bases between. The CDR3 spans 13 residues. CDR1 SGHDN and CDR2 FVKESK come from the germline V gene.

The V call is TRBV27, the J call TRBJ1-4, with D maybe TRBD1 (6 bases). The CDR3 contains 15 residues. Per the germline V gene, CDR1 is MNHEY and CDR2 is SMNVEV (reference sequence). V lost 8 bases and J lost 8, with 21 bases in between. CDR3 sequence (DNA): TGTGCCAGCCTACCTAGGGGCAGGGGCGGGGAAAAACTGTTTTTT. Translating it yields CASLPRGRGGEKLFF.

The rearrangement joins TRBV15 to TRBJ2-3; 12 nucleotides agree with TRBD2. CDR3 size: 17 residues. The V and J ends lost 3 bases and 1 base, in that order; junction bases with no gene match: 5. Germline V CDR1 and CDR2: LNHNV, YYDKDF (reference sequence). CDR3 nucleotide sequence: TGTGCCACCAGCAGGGGGAGACTAGCGGGGGGCACAGATACGCAGTATTTT. As protein: CATSRGRLAGGTDTQYF.

This chain links TRBV5-1 with TRBJ1-1; D unclear. The V end lost 1 base, the J end lost 6 bases, and 16 bases lay between the germline ends. This CDR3 spans 15 amino acids. Germline lookup yields CDR1 SGHRS and CDR2 YFSETQ. DNA of the CDR3: TGCGCCAGCAGCTTGTCGTCAGGTGCTCGATCTGAAGCTTTCTTT. Protein product: CASSLSSGARSEAFF.

The V call is TRBV7-9, the J call TRBJ1-4; D possibly corresponds to TRBD1 (6 bases). The CDR3 is made up of 13 amino acids. V dropped 4 bases and J dropped 8 bases, with 11 bases sitting between them. Germline CDR1 reads SEHNR; CDR2 reads FQNEAQ (reference sequence). CDR3 protein: CASSSGQHEKLFF. The CDR3 nucleotides are TGTGCCAGCAGCTCGGGACAACACGAAAAACTGTTTTTT. The whole variable domain, filled in from reference TRBV7-9 and TRBJ1-4, reads DTGVSQNPRHKITKRGQNVTFRCDPISEHNRLYWYRQTLGQGPEFLTYFQNEAQLEKSRLLSDRFSAERPKGSFSTLEIQRTEQGDSAMYLCASSSGQHEKLFFGSGTQLSVL.

In this sample, this clone turned up a few times. The chain uses TRBV6-6 and TRBJ1-1, with D uncertain. V was pared by 6 bases and J by 4 bases, with 15 bases between. This CDR3 comprises 14 residues. Germline loops: CDR1 MNHNY, CDR2 SVGAGI (reference sequence). The CDR3 nucleotides are TGTGCCAGCAGGAGGGAGTCCCAAGGCACTGAAGCTTTCTTT. Translation: CASRRESQGTEAFF.